These 5 T cell receptor beta chains were sequenced from one sample in a study of shared clonotypes between healthy human individuals. Here immunoSEQ multiplex PCR was the method, and the copy in TCRdb shows in-frame clones only, minus some. The sample records 1 million to 1.3 million clones, 75% to 80% being singletons. Sequenced sample: memory CD4+ T cells from PBMCs. Subset in this sample: CD45RA-negative fraction. These receptors were collected from a young man in good health. Some clones in this sample may be carry-over from other donors' samples.

Here the CDR3 reads CASSWGSGSSYEQYF. The DNA of the CDR3 is TGCGCCAGCAGCTGGGGATCAGGAAGCTCCTACGAGCAGTACTTC. The chain is built from TRBV5-1 and TRBJ2-7, with no clear D. V lost 3 bases, J lost 0 bases, and 13 bases lay in between. The CDR3 is 15 residues long. The V gene's germline CDR1 is SGHRS and CDR2 YFSETQ.

This clone was observed a single time. J is TRBJ2-5 and V is TRBV6-6; 10 nucleotides match TRBD2. The CDR3 is 15 amino acids. The germline gives CDR1 MNHNY, CDR2 SVGAGI (reference sequence). V was pared by 6 bases and J by 4 bases, with 8 bases of the junction left unmatched. The CDR3 sequence is CASRLAGDTAETQYF. CDR3 in DNA: TGTGCCAGCAGGCTAGCGGGAGACACGGCAGAGACCCAGTACTTC.

Concerning this clone: A far larger clone differs by one base, so this is likely a read error. The rearrangement joins TRBV2 to TRBJ1-2, with D hard to call. Germline values: CDR1 SNHLY, CDR2 FYNNEI. The CDR3 is 12 residues long. CDR3 protein: CASSDDLGGCTF. The CDR3 coding sequence is TGTGCCAGCAGTGATGACCTGGGTGGCTGCACCTTC.

The chain has TRBV28 and TRBJ2-3, with a possible D match to TRBD2 (6 bases). Looked up from germline, CDR1 is MDHEN and CDR2 is SYDVKM. The length of the CDR3 is 15 residues. V was pared by 3 bases and J by 5 bases, with 15 bases between. The CDR3 loop reads CASSFRPGRGDTQYF. DNA for the CDR3: TGTGCCAGCAGTTTCCGGCCTGGGCGGGGAGATACGCAGTATTTT. Together with reference TRBV28 and TRBJ2-3, the CDR3 gives the full variable domain: DVKVTQSSRYLVKRTGEKVFLECVQDMDHENMFWYRQDPGLGLRLIYFSYDVKMKEKGDIPEGYSVSREKKERFSLILESASTNQTSMYLCASSFRPGRGDTQYFGPGTRLTVL.

The chain combines TRBV28 with TRBJ1-2; tentative D call: TRBD1 (6 bases). There are 16 residues in the CDR3. The germline V and J ends were trimmed by 8 bases and 2 bases, with 21 bases remaining between them. Germline V gives CDR1 MDHEN, CDR2 SYDVKM. CDR3 amino acids: CASVGTLPSQNYGYTF. The CDR3 DNA follows: TGTGCCAGCGTGGGGACACTCCCCTCTCAGAACTATGGCTACACCTTC.